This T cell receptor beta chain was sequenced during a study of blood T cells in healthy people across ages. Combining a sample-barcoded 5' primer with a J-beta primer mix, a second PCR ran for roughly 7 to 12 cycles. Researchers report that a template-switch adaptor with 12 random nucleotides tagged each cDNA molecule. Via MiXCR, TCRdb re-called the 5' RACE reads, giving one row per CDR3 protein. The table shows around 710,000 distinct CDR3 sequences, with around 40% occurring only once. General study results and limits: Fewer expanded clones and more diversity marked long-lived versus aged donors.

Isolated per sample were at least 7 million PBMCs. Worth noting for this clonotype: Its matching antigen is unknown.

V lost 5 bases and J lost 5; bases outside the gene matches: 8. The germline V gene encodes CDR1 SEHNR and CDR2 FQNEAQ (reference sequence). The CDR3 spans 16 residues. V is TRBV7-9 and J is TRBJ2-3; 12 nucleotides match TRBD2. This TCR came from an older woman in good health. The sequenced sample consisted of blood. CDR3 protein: CASSAKPGLAGDTQYF. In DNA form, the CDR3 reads TGTGCCAGCAGCGCCAAACCGGGACTAGCGGGAGATACGCAGTATTTT.